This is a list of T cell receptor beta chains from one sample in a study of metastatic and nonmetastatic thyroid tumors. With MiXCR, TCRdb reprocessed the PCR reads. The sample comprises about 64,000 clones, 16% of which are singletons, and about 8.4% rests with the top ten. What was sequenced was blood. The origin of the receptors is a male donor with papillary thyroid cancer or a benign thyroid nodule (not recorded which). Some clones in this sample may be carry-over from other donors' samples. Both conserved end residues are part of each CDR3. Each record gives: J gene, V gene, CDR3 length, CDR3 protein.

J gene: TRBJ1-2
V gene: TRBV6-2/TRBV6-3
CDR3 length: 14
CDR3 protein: CASSYTRTGGLDTF

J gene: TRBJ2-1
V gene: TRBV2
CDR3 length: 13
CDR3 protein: CASPRQGANEQFF

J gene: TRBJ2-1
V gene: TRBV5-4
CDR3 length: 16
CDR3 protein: CASSLSGVLTYNEQFF

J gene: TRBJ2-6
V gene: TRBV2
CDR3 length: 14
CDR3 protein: CASRDGSGANVLTF

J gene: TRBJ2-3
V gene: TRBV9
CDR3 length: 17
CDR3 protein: CASSDPPSGNVTDTQYF

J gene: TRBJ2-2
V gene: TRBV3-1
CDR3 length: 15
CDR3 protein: CASSRGGTNTGELFF

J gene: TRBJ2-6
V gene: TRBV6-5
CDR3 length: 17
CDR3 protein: CASSYSRSSSGANVLTF

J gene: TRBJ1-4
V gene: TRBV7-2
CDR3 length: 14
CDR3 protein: CASSERTGFGKLFF

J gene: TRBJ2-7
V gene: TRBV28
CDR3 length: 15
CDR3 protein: CASSLGVPSSYEQYF

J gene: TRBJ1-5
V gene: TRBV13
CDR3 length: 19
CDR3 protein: CARRLTTVCRCRGNQPQHF

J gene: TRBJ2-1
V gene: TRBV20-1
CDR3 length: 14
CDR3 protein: CSVQRGGSYNEQFF

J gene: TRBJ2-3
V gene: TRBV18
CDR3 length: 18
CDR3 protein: CASSPKNRQGYGTDTQYF

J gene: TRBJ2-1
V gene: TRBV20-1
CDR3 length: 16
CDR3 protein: CSARTETSGSYNEQFF

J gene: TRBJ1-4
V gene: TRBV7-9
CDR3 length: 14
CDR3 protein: CASSEFAEVEKLFF

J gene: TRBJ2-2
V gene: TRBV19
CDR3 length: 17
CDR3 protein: CASSPPQSSAGTGELFF

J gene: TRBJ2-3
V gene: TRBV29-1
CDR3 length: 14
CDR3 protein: CSVRLAGIADTQYF

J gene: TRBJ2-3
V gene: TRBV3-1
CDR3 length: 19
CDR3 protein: CASSPTTSGGALGTDTQYF

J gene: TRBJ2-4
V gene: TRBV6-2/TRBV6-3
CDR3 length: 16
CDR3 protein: CASRGTGGSDKNIQYF

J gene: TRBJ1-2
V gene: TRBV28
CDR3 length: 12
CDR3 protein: CASSRAPGRNTF

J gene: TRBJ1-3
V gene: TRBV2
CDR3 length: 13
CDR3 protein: CASRTDSGNTIYF

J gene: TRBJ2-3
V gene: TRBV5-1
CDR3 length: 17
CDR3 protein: CASSLAGLSGVTHTQYF

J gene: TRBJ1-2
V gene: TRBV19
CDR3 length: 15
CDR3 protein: CASSNRQGISYGYTF

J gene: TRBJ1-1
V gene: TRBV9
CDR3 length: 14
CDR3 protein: CASSADSLNTEAFF

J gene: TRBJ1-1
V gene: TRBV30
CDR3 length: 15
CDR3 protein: CAWSVHTGGPTEDFF

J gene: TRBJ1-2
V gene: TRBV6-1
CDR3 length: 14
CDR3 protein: CSITADSLSYGYTF

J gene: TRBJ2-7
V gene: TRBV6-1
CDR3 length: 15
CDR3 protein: CASSDRIRGSYEQYF

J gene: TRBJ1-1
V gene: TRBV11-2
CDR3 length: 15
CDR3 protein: CASSSSGTVNTEAFF

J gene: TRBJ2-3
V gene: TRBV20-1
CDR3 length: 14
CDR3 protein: CSASSTDPVDTQYF